This T cell receptor beta chain was identified in a study of PD-1 blockade in classical Hodgkin lymphoma. Whole-study findings and limits: By C4D1, diversity of CD4+ TCRs had risen significantly, whereas that of CD8+ TCRs had not.

This clone appeared a single time. Its antigen is as yet unknown. Repertoires were generated with immunoSEQ multiplex PCR, while TCRdb's copy carries only in-frame clones and drops some. The sample holds approximately 60,000 clones, around 89% seen once. Germline trimming cut 3 bases from V and 7 bases from J; bases unmatched to any gene: 9. This CDR3 has 16 residues. Per germline, CDR1 GTSNPN and CDR2 SVGIG (reference sequence). Relapse was seen in all patients after autologous stem cell transplantation, and brentuximab vedotin exposure was variable. The V gene is TRBV30, the J gene TRBJ2-1, with 13 bases identical to TRBD2. Sequencing used peripheral blood mononuclear cells (PBMCs), obtained at baseline. The TCR comes from a human donor with classical Hodgkin lymphoma. Here the CDR3 reads CAWRVGTSGESNEQFF. The CDR3 DNA sequence: TGTGCCTGGAGGGTCGGGACTAGCGGGGAGTCTAATGAGCAGTTCTTC.